The 20 T cell receptor beta chains reported below all come from one sample, sequenced in a study of blood T cell repertoires in COVID-19. Repertoires were generated with immunoSEQ multiplex PCR, while TCRdb's copy carries only in-frame clones and drops some. The sample includes 90,000 or so clones, 75% to 90% of them seen just once. Sample: peripheral blood. The receptors were gathered from a man in his sixties with acute or convalescent COVID-19.

The gene calls are TRBV6-2 or TRBV6-3 and TRBJ2-1, with D perhaps TRBD1 (5 bases). The CDR3 consists of 15 residues. Trimming stripped 5 bases from V and 9 bases from J, with 20 bases between. Germline CDR1 is MNHEY and CDR2 is SVGEGT. CDR3 nucleotides: TGTGCCAGCAGTCACGGCAGGGATCGGTTGGGTGAGCAGTTCTTC. Translated: CASSHGRDRLGEQFF.

This chain links TRBV10-1 with TRBJ1-1, with unresolved D. The germline V and J ends were trimmed by 0 bases and 4 bases, with 9 bases remaining between them. CDR3 size: 14 residues. Germline assignment: CDR1 WNHNN and CDR2 SYGVQD (reference sequence). The CDR3 region is CASSESGGVTEAFF. The CDR3 DNA follows: TGCGCCAGCAGTGAGTCGGGAGGAGTCACTGAAGCTTTCTTT.

This clone has more than one count but fewer than ten. The genes are TRBV6-6 and TRBJ1-2, with 9 bases matching TRBD1. CDR3 length: 15 residues. Trimming removed 5 bases from V and 7 bases from J; junction bases left unmatched: 11. CDR1 is MNHNY and CDR2 is SVGAGI in the germline V gene (reference sequence). The CDR3 nucleotides are TGTGCCAGCAGTCCCATCACAGGGGGCGCGGGTGGCTACACCTTC. Its translation: CASSPITGGAGGYTF.

The chain employs TRBV14 and TRBJ2-5; a weak D match, TRBD2 (6 bases). CDR1 and CDR2 (germline): SGHDN, FVKESK. The germline V and J ends were trimmed by 2 bases and 2 bases, with 9 bases remaining between them. The CDR3 contains 14 residues. This chain's CDR3 is CASSQSGVQETQYF. The CDR3 DNA sequence: TGTGCCAGCAGCCAATCGGGGGTACAAGAGACCCAGTACTTC.

The genes are TRBV4-3 and TRBJ2-2; D might be TRBD1 (6 bases). Looked up from germline, CDR1 is LGHNA and CDR2 is YSLEER. Trimming removed 0 bases at V and 7 bases at J, with 15 bases between. This CDR3 contains 16 residues. The DNA of the CDR3 is TGCGCCAGCAGCCAAGAACAAGGGGGATTTAGCGGGGAGCTGTTTTTT. Protein sequence: CASSQEQGGFSGELFF.

The V call is TRBV5-1, the J call TRBJ2-2; TRBD1 is a possible D gene (6 bases). Germline V lookup: CDR1 SGHRS, CDR2 YFSETQ. The CDR3 consists of 16 residues. V was cut by 6 bases and J by 2 bases, with 17 bases left in between. The CDR3 bases are TGCGCCAGCACCCAAAACAGGGTAGGAAACACCGGGGAGCTGTTTTTT. Its protein product is CASTQNRVGNTGELFF.

The rearrangement joins TRBV30 to TRBJ2-7, with 7 bases lining up with TRBD2. From germline, CDR1 is GTSNPN and CDR2 SVGIG (reference sequence). The CDR3 consists of 17 residues. V was clipped by 4 bases and J by 0 bases; unmatched bases: 15. CDR3: CAWKPNRGGLISYEQYF. The DNA of the CDR3 is TGTGCCTGGAAACCCAACCGCGGGGGACTGATCTCCTACGAGCAGTACTTC.

V is TRBV18 and J is TRBJ1-6; 7 positions match TRBD1. This CDR3 contains 16 residues. CDR1 and CDR2 from the germline V gene are KGHSH and LQKENI. With V trimmed by 3 bases and J by 15 bases, 17 bases remained unmatched. The CDR3 sequence is CASSPRLGTVVGGLHF. The DNA for the CDR3 is TGTGCCAGCTCACCTCGACTCGGGACAGTTGTGGGGGGCCTCCACTTT.

The V gene is TRBV5-5, the J gene TRBJ1-1; TRBD1 matches at 10 bases. Germline values: CDR1 SGHKS, CDR2 YYEKEE (reference sequence). J gave up 6 bases and V 3 bases, and 8 bases lay outside the gene matches. The CDR3 contains 15 residues. DNA for the CDR3: TGTGCCAGCAGCTGGACAGGGGGAAGTTTATCTGAAGCTTTCTTT. It is translated as CASSWTGGSLSEAFF.

The chain recombines TRBV19 with TRBJ2-7, with 9 bases that match TRBD1. This CDR3 comprises 15 residues. J gave up 1 base and V 3 bases, and 4 bases lay outside the gene matches. Germline lookup yields CDR1 LNHDA and CDR2 SQIVND (reference sequence). CDR3 DNA: TGTGCCAGTAGTATTGGGACAGGGCCTTCCTACGAGCAGTACTTC. This codes for CASSIGTGPSYEQYF.

The CDR3 sequence is CASSKRPGLVTLNYGYTF. CDR3 bases: TGTGCCAGCAGCAAAAGGCCAGGACTCGTTACCCTTAACTATGGCTACACCTTC. The gene calls are TRBV9 and TRBJ1-2; D gene unclear. Germline lookup yields CDR1 SGDLS and CDR2 YYNGEE. Trimming removed 4 bases at V and 1 base at J, with 23 bases between. This CDR3 comprises 18 residues.

The CDR3 DNA reads as TGTGCCAGCAGACGCGGGACGGCGGAGGGGCAGTACTTC. As protein: CASRRGTAEGQYF. The V and J genes are TRBV6-5 and TRBJ2-7; the D gene is possibly TRBD2 (6 bases). Germline CDR1 MNHEY, CDR2 SVGAGI. This CDR3 has 13 amino acids. Trimming pared 6 bases from V and 9 bases from J, leaving 18 bases between.

This rearrangement joins TRBV7-6 to TRBJ1-5; no reliable D call. This CDR3 has 16 amino acids. Trimming shortened V by 5 bases and J by 2 bases, and 16 bases separated the two germline ends. Germline-derived CDR1 and CDR2 are SGHVS and FNYEAQ. The CDR3: CASSLGPRGGNQPQHF. The CDR3, as DNA: TGTGCCAGCAGCCTTGGGCCACGGGGTGGCAATCAGCCCCAGCATTTT.

The V and J genes are TRBV5-4 and TRBJ1-1; 8 bases line up with TRBD1. V lost 1 base and J lost 0; bases outside the gene matches: 5. The CDR3 runs 16 residues. Germline V lookup: CDR1 SGHNT, CDR2 YYREEE (reference sequence). CDR3 DNA: TGTGCCAGCAGCTTGAGCAGGGGGCGTTTGAACACTGAAGCTTTCTTT. Protein sequence: CASSLSRGRLNTEAFF.

The rearrangement uses TRBV5-5 and TRBJ1-2; 7 nucleotides agree with TRBD1. Germline V gives CDR1 SGHKS, CDR2 YYEKEE (reference sequence). Germline trimming cut 2 bases from V and 6 bases from J; bases unmatched to any gene: 13. CDR3 length equals 16 residues. This CDR3 is CASSFMNRGLTDGYTF. The DNA of the CDR3 is TGTGCCAGCAGCTTTATGAACAGGGGACTGACGGATGGCTACACCTTC.

This clone was observed a handful of times. V is TRBV10-1 and J is TRBJ1-1; D perhaps matches TRBD1 (5 bases). The CDR3 totals 16 residues. Germline loops: CDR1 WNHNN, CDR2 SYGVQD (reference sequence). V was shortened by 3 bases and J by 0 bases, with 14 bases between the two germline ends. The CDR3 DNA sequence: TGCGCCAGCAGTGAAAGTCCAGGGTCTATGAACACTGAAGCTTTCTTT. It is translated as CASSESPGSMNTEAFF.

The chain combines TRBV10-3 with TRBJ1-1; 7 nucleotides line up with TRBD1. After removal of 4 bases from V and 5 bases from J, the junction contained 7 bases not matched to a gene. The CDR3 runs 14 residues. Germline CDR1 ENHRY, CDR2 SYGVKD. The CDR3 protein is CAISAGGTRTEAFF. The CDR3 DNA sequence: TGTGCCATCAGTGCAGGGGGAACGAGAACTGAAGCTTTCTTT.

The chain carries TRBV6-2 or TRBV6-3 and TRBJ2-7; TRBD1 agrees at 9 bases. Germline V CDR1 and CDR2: MNHEY, SVGEGT. V shed 6 bases, J shed 5 bases, and the junction held 14 bases outside the gene matches. The CDR3 is made up of 16 amino acids. CDR3: CASSTITGGRRNEQYF. CDR3 DNA: TGTGCCAGCAGCACAATCACAGGGGGCCGACGGAACGAGCAGTACTTC.

The chain carries TRBV5-4 and TRBJ2-3, with 9 bases that match TRBD2. Unmatched junction bases numbered 15, after V lost 0 bases and J lost 4 bases. This CDR3 has 19 amino acids. The germline V gene has CDR1 SGHNT and CDR2 YYREEE (reference sequence). The CDR3: CASSLATLGSGRTSDTQYF. The CDR3, as DNA: TGTGCCAGCAGCTTGGCCACCTTGGGTAGCGGGAGAACTTCAGATACGCAGTATTTT.

This clone turned up a few times. V and J are TRBV7-9 and TRBJ2-7, with 8 nucleotides matching TRBD1. This CDR3 comprises 15 residues. The V and J ends lost 5 bases and 4 bases, in that order; junction bases with no gene match: 10. Per the germline V gene, CDR1 is SEHNR and CDR2 is FQNEAQ (reference sequence). The CDR3 bases are TGTGCCAGCAGCCGCATATCAGGGGGCGAATACGAGCAGTACTTC. This gives the protein CASSRISGGEYEQYF.